Listed here are 15 T cell receptor beta chains from one sample, sequenced in a study of T cell changes during pregnancy in multiple sclerosis. The repertoire was sequenced with immunoSEQ multiplex PCR; TCRdb's copy has only in-frame clones and lacks some. The sample yields 45,000 to 55,000 clones, around 93% seen once. The sample in question was CD4+ T cells from peripheral blood mononuclear cells, obtained after pregnancy. Receptors were obtained from a female donor with multiple sclerosis, enrolled in a pregnancy study.

The chain has TRBV28 and TRBJ2-3; 14 nucleotides agree with TRBD2. The CDR3 runs 18 residues. The V gene end was trimmed by 8 bases and the J gene end by 2 bases; junction bases not matched to a gene: 12. Germline CDR1 is MDHEN and CDR2 is SYDVKM. The CDR3 coding sequence is TGTGCCAGCCCCCCCTTTGGGACTAGCGGGAGCTACACAGATACGCAGTATTTT. Amino acids: CASPPFGTSGSYTDTQYF.

This clone has a single count. The genes are TRBV5-6 and TRBJ2-5; 9 nucleotides align to TRBD2. The CDR3 length is 18 residues. With 0 bases clipped from V and 2 bases from J, the junction kept 11 bases outside the gene matches. Germline V gives CDR1 SGHDT, CDR2 YYEEEE. The CDR3 coding sequence is TGTGCCAGCAGCTTGGCGGGGAAGTGGCTAGCGGGACAAGAGACCCAGTACTTC. Amino acids: CASSLAGKWLAGQETQYF.

The chain employs TRBV19 and TRBJ2-5; 12 nucleotides align to TRBD2. The CDR3 loop spans 14 amino acids. Germline CDR1 LNHDA, CDR2 SQIVND (reference sequence). V gave up 5 bases and J gave up 5 bases; unmatched junction bases: 3. CDR3 loop: CASSLGTSGETQYF. The CDR3 coding sequence is TGTGCCAGTAGTTTGGGGACTAGCGGGGAGACCCAGTACTTC.

The chain is built from TRBV20-1 and TRBJ2-3; a weak D match, TRBD2 (5 bases). V was trimmed by 6 bases and J by 5 bases, leaving 9 bases between them. The CDR3 covers 11 residues. Germline assignment: CDR1 DFQATT and CDR2 SNEGSKA (reference sequence). The CDR3 DNA is TGCAGTGCACGACGGGAAGATACGCAGTATTTT. This translates into CSARREDTQYF.

This sequence joins TRBV5-1 and TRBJ2-3; 8 bases line up with TRBD2. The germline CDR1 and CDR2 sequences are SGHRS and YFSETQ. This CDR3 is built from 14 residues. Trimming removed 1 base from V and 5 bases from J; junction bases left unmatched: 3. The DNA of the CDR3 is TGCGCCAGCAGCTTGTCCGGGAGGGGAGATACGCAGTATTTT. It is translated as CASSLSGRGDTQYF.

This chain joins TRBV7-2 and TRBJ1-3; the D is unclear. Looked up from germline, CDR1 is SGHTA and CDR2 is FQGNSA. CDR3 size: 15 residues. Between the trimmed V and J ends, which lost 2 bases and 2 bases, there was a span of 10 bases. CDR3 coding DNA: TGTGCCAGCAGCTTAAGGGAGGGTGCTGGAAACACCATATATTTT. Translating it yields CASSLREGAGNTIYF.

This chain uses TRBV7-2 with TRBJ2-5; the D gene is possibly TRBD1 (6 bases). The end of the DNA fits TRBJ2-7 better, so the J call may be wrong. The CDR3 loop spans 13 amino acids. Germline CDR1 and CDR2: SGHTA and FQGNSA. The CDR3 coding sequence is TGTGCCAGCAGGACAGGTTACTCCTACGAGCAGTACTTC. Amino acids: CASRTGYSYEQYF.

The chain joins TRBV7-8 to TRBJ2-1; 13 bases map to TRBD2. The J segment lost 3 bases and the V segment lost 5 bases, leaving 4 bases of the junction unmatched. The germline gives CDR1 SGHVS, CDR2 FQNEAQ. The CDR3 has 16 amino acids. The CDR3 nucleotides read TGTGCCAGCAGCCCCCGACTAGCGGGAGGCTACAATGAGCAGTTCTTC. This translates into CASSPRLAGGYNEQFF.

The chain has TRBV4-2 and TRBJ2-2; D remains ambiguous. This CDR3 comprises 14 residues. The germline CDR1 and CDR2 sequences are LGHNA and YNFKEQ. Trimming left V 5 bases short and J 1 base short, with 8 bases between. The CDR3 sequence is CASSVTENTGELFF. CDR3 in DNA: TGTGCCAGCAGCGTAACAGAGAACACCGGGGAGCTGTTTTTT.

The chain is built from TRBV19 and TRBJ2-5; D call uncertain. The CDR3 is 11 amino acids. V was trimmed by 4 bases and J by 8 bases, leaving 8 bases between them. Germline CDR1 is LNHDA and CDR2 is SQIVND (reference sequence). The CDR3 bases are TGTGCCAGTAGTACCCTCGGTACCCAGTACTTC. Translated: CASSTLGTQYF.

J is TRBJ1-2 and V is TRBV6-1, with 10 nucleotides matching TRBD1. The CDR3 is 13 amino acids. The germline V gene encodes CDR1 MNHNS and CDR2 SASEGT. V gave up 4 bases and J gave up 6 bases; unmatched junction bases: 2. CDR3: CASSGDRGHGYTF. The CDR3 DNA sequence: TGTGCCAGCAGTGGGGACAGGGGTCATGGCTACACCTTC.

This chain links TRBV30 with TRBJ2-7; perhaps TRBD2 as D (5 bases). The germline V gene encodes CDR1 GTSNPN and CDR2 SVGIG (reference sequence). V lost 0 bases, J lost 0 bases, and 9 bases lay in between. This CDR3 comprises 14 residues. This CDR3 reads CAWSVMRASYEQYF. The CDR3 DNA reads TGTGCCTGGAGTGTAATGCGGGCCTCCTACGAGCAGTACTTC.

The V and J genes are TRBV11-2 and TRBJ2-1; tentatively, D is TRBD1 (5 bases). Per the germline V gene, CDR1 is SGHAT and CDR2 is FQNNGV. The CDR3 runs 15 residues. V shed 5 bases and J shed 4 bases, with 15 bases lying between them. The CDR3 DNA follows: TGTGCCAGCAGCCCCAGGGAAGGGCTTTACAATGAGCAGTTCTTC. It specifies CASSPREGLYNEQFF.

This chain links TRBV6-1 with TRBJ1-2, with 12 bases that match TRBD1. Per the germline V gene, CDR1 is MNHNS and CDR2 is SASEGT. This CDR3 is 15 amino acids long. Trimming at V came to 6 bases and at J to 1 base, leaving 3 bases not matched to a gene. The CDR3 reads CASRGQGAGNYGYTF. As DNA, the CDR3 is TGTGCCAGCAGGGGACAGGGGGCTGGTAACTATGGCTACACCTTC.

The chain couples TRBV6-1 to TRBJ2-7, with 8 positions matching TRBD1. J was trimmed by 1 base and V by 5 bases; bases with no gene match: 4. Germline CDR1 reads MNHNS; CDR2 reads SASEGT. The CDR3 loop spans 14 amino acids. This chain's CDR3 is CASSPDRVSYEQYF. In DNA form, the CDR3 reads TGTGCCAGCAGTCCGGACAGGGTGTCCTACGAGCAGTACTTC.